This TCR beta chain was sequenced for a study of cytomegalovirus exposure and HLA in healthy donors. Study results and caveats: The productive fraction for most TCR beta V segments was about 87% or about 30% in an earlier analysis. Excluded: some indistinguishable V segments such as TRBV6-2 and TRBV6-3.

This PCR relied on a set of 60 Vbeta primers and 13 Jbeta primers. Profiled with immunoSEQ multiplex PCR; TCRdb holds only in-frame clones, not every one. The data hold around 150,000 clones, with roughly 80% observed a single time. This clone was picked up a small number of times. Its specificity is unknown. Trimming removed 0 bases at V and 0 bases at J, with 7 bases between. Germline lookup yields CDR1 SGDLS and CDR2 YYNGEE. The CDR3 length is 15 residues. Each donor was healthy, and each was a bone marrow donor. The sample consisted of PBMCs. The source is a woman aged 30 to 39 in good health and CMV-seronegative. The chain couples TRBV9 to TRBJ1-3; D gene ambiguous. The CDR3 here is CASSVGRSSGNTIYF. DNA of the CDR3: TGTGCCAGCAGCGTAGGCAGAAGCTCTGGAAACACCATATATTTT.